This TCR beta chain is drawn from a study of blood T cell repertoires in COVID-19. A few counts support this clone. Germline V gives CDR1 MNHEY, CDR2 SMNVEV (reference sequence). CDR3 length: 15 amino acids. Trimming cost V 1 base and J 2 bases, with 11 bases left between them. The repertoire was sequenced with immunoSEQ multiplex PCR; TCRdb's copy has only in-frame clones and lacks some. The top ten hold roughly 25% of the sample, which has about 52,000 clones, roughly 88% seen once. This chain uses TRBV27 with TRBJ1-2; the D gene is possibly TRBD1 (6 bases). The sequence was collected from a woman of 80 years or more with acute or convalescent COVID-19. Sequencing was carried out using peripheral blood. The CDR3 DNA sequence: TGTGCCAGCAGTTTATATACAGGGTGGAACTATGGCTACACCTTC. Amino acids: CASSLYTGWNYGYTF.